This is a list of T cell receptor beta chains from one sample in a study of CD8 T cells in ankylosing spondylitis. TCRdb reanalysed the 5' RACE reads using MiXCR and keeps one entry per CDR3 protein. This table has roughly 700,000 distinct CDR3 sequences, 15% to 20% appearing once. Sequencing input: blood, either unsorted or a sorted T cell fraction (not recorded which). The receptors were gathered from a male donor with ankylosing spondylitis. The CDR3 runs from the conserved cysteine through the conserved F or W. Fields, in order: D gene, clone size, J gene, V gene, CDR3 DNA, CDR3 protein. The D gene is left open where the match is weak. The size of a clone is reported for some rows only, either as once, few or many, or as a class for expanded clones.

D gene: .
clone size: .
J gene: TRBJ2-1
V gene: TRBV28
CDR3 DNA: TGTGCCAGCATGGGGCCCGTTGAGCAGTTCTTC
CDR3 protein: CASMGPVEQFF

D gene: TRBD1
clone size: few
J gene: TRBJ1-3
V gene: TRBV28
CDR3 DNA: TGTGCCAGCAGTTTACATACAGGGGGCGGCGGAAACACCATATATTTT
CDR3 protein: CASSLHTGGGGNTIYF

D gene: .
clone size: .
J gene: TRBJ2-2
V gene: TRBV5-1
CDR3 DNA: TGCGCCAGCAGCTTGGAAGCAGGGAGCACCGGGGAGCTGTTTTTT
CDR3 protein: CASSLEAGSTGELFF

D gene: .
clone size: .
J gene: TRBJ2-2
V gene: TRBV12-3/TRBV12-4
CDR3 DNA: TGTGCCAGCACCTATGCCAGGACCACGAACACCGGGGAGCTGTTTTTT
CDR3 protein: CASTYARTTNTGELFF

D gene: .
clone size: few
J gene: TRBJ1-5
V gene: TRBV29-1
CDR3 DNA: TGCAGCGTTGGGGAGCAGAAAGATCAGCCCCAGCATTTT
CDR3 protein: CSVGEQKDQPQHF

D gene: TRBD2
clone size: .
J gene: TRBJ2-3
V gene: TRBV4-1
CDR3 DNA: TGCGCCAGCAGCCAAGAAAGGAGCGGGAGTCGGGCAGATACGCAGTATTTT
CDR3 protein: CASSQERSGSRADTQYF

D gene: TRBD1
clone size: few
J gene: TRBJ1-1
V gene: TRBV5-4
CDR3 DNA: TGTGCCAGCAGCCCCCCGGGACAGCTCTCAACCGAAGCTTTCTTT
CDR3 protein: CASSPPGQLSTEAFF

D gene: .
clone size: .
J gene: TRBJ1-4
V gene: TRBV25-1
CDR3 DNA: TGTGCCAGCAGAACAGGCTCTAATGAAAAACTGTTTTTT
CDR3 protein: CASRTGSNEKLFF

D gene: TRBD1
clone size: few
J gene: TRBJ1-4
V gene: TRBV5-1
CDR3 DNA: TGCGCCAGCAGCTCGAAGACCGGGACAGGGGGCTTAGGGGAAAAACTGTTTTTT
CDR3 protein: CASSSKTGTGGLGEKLFF

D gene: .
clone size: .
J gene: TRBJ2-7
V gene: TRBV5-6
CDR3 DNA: TGTGCCAGCATCGCGAGGAGAGTGGAGCGCGTGTACGAGCAGTACTTC
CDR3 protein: CASIARRVERVYEQYF

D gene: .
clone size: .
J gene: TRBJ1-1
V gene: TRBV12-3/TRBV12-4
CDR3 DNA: TGTGCCAGCACCCAAGGACAGCACCCTAACACTGAAGCTTTCTTT
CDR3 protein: CASTQGQHPNTEAFF

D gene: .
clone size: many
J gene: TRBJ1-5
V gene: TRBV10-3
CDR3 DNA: TGTGCCATCGCGTTCCCCACCCCCCAGGAACCTAATAATCAGCCCCAGCATTTT
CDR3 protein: CAIAFPTPQEPNNQPQHF

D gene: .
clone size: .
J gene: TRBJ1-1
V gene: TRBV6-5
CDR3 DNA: TGTGCCAGCAGTTACTCGAGTCAGAACACTGAAGCTTTCTTT
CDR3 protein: CASSYSSQNTEAFF

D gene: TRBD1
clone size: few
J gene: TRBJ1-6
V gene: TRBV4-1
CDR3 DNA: TGCGCCAGCAGCCAAAGGGGGTTCGGACAGGGATGGAATAATTCACCCCTCCACTTT
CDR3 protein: CASSQRGFGQGWNNSPLHF

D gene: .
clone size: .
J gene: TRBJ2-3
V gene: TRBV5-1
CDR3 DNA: TGCGCCAGCAGCTTGGTCCCCTTAGGGGCTAACACAGATACGCAGTATTTT
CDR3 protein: CASSLVPLGANTDTQYF

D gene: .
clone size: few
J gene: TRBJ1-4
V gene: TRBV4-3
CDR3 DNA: TGCGCCAGCAGCCAAGATTATGCAGGGGCCGGTAGTGAAAAACTGTTTTTT
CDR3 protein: CASSQDYAGAGSEKLFF

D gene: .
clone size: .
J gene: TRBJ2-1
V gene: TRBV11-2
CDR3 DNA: TGTGCCAGCAGCTTAATACAACATCACGGTACTCTAGACAATGAGCAGTTCTTC
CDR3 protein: CASSLIQHHGTLDNEQFF

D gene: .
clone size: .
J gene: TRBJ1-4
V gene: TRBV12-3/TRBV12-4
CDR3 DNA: TGTGCCAGCAGCGGGGAACAGGATGTTGAAAAACTGTTTTTT
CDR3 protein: CASSGEQDVEKLFF

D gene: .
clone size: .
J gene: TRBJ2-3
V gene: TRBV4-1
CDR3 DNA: TGCGCCAGCAGCCAAGGGGGGGCCGCAGATACGCAGTATTTT
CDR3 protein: CASSQGGAADTQYF

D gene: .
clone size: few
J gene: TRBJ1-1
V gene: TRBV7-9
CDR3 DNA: TGTGCCAGCAGCTTCGAGGATCCGGAAGCTTTCTTT
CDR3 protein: CASSFEDPEAFF

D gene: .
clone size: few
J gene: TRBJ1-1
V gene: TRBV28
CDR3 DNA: TGTGCCAGCAGCCCCCCCGAGGAATTGGGTGAAGCTTTCTTT
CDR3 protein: CASSPPEELGEAFF

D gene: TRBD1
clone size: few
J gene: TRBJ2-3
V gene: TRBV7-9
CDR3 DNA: TGTGCCAGCAGCGAAGGGGACAGGTACACAGATACGCAGTATTTT
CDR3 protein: CASSEGDRYTDTQYF

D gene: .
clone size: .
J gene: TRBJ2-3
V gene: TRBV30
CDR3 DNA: TGTGCCTGGAGTGTAGACGGCACAGATACGCAGTATTTT
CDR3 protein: CAWSVDGTDTQYF

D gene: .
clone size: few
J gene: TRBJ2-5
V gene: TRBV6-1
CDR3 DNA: TGTGCCAGCAGTGGGGGTTGGGGCAGGGTAGAGACCCAGTACTTC
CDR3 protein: CASSGGWGRVETQYF

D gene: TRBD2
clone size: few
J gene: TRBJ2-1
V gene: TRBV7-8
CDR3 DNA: TGTGCCAGCAGCTTAGAGTCCGGACTAGCGGGAGTTGAGCAGTTCTTC
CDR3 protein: CASSLESGLAGVEQFF

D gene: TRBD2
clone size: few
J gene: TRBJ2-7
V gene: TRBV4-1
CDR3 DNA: TGCGCCAGCAGCCAAGAGGCACTAGCGGGATGGTTTTACGAGCAGTACTTC
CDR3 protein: CASSQEALAGWFYEQYF

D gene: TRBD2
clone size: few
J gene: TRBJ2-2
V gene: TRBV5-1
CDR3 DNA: TGCGCCAGCAGCTCCCCTCGCGGGAGTAACGCCGGGGAGCTGTTTTTT
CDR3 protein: CASSSPRGSNAGELFF

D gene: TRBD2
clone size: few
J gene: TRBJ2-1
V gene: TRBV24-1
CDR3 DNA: TGTGCCACCAGTGACTGGACTAGCGGAAGGGGGAATGAGCAGTTCTTC
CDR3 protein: CATSDWTSGRGNEQFF

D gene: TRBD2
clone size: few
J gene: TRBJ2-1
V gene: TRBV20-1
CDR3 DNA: TGCAGTGCTAGAGGACAAGCGGGGGTTTACAATGAGCAGTTCTTC
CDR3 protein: CSARGQAGVYNEQFF

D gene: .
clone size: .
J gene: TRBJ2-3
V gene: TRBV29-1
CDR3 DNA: TGCAGCGTTGAAGAAAGAGGTAGAGATACGCAGTATTTT
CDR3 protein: CSVEERGRDTQYF

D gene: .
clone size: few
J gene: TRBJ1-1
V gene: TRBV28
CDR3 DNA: TGTGCCAGCAGCCACAGGGTGAACACTGAAGCTTTCTTT
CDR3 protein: CASSHRVNTEAFF

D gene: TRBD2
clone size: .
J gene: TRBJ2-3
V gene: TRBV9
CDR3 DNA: TGTGCCAGCAGCGAGAGGGAGACTAGCGGAATCACAGATACGCAGTATTTT
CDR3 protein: CASSERETSGITDTQYF

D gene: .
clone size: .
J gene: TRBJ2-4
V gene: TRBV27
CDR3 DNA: TGTGCCAGCAGTTTAGGGGATTACAAAAACATTCAGTACTTC
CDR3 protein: CASSLGDYKNIQYF

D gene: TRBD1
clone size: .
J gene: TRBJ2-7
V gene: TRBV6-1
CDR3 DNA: TGTGCCAGCAGTCGGGACAGGACTGACTACGAGCAGTACTTC
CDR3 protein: CASSRDRTDYEQYF

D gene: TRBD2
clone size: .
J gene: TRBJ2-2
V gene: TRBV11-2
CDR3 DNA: TGTGCCAGCAAGCGGACTAGCGGGAGTATTTGGTACACCGGGGAGCTGTTTTTT
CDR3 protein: CASKRTSGSIWYTGELFF

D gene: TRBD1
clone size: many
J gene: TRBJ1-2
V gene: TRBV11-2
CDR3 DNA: TGTGCCAGCAGCCCCGGACAGGACTATGGCTACACCTTC
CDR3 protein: CASSPGQDYGYTF

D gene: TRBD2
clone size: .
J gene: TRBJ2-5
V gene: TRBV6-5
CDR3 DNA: TGTGCCAGCAGTTTGCTTAGCGGGGAAGAGACCCAGTACTTC
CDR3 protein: CASSLLSGEETQYF

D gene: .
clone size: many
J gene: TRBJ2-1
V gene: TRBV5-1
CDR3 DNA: TGCGCCAGCAGCGTAGACGGATTGGGGGGACGTAATGAGCAGTTCTTC
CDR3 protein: CASSVDGLGGRNEQFF

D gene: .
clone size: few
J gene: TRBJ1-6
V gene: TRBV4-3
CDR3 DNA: TGCGCCAGCAGCCAAGATATGAGTTCACCCCTCCACTTT
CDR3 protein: CASSQDMSSPLHF

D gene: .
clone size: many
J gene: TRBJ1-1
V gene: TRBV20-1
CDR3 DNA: TGCAGTGCTCCTCGCCGGAGTAACACTGAAGCTTTCTTT
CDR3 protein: CSAPRRSNTEAFF

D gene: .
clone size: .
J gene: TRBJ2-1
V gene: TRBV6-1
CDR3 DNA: TGTGCCAGCTTCCCCCGAGGGGGAAACTCCTACAATGAGCAGTTCTTC
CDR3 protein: CASFPRGGNSYNEQFF

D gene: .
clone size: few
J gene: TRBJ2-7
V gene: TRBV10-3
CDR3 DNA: TGTGCCATCAGTGAACTCCGCGAGCAGTACTTC
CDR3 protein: CAISELREQYF

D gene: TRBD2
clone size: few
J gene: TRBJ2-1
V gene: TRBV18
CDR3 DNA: TGTGCCAGCTCACCATACCCTAGCGGGGGGTTGTTCTTC
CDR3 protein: CASSPYPSGGLFF

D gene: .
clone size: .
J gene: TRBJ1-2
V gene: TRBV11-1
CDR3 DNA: TGTGCCAGCGTTCCCCTGGGAGGAAGGGAGGCTTCGGTCTATGGCTACACCTTC
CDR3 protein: CASVPLGGREASVYGYTF

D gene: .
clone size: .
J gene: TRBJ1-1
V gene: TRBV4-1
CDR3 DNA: TGCGCCAGCAGCCACCCGGACAGACCGAACACTGAAGCTTTCTTT
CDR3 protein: CASSHPDRPNTEAFF

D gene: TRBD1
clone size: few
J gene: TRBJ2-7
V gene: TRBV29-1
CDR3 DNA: TGCAGCGGGCGGGACAGGGGTCCAGAGCAGTACTTC
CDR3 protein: CSGRDRGPEQYF

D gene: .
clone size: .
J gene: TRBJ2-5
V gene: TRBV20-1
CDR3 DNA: TGCAGTGCTACAGGCCAAGAGACCCAGTACTTC
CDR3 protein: CSATGQETQYF

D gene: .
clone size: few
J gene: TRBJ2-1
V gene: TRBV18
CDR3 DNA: TGTGCCAGCTCACCACAGGGGGACTCCTACAATGAGCAGTTCTTC
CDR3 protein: CASSPQGDSYNEQFF

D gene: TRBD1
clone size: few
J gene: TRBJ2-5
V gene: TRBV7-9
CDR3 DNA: TGTGCCAGCAGCCCCCCCAGGACAGGACCCTACCAAGAGACCCAGTACTTC
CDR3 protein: CASSPPRTGPYQETQYF

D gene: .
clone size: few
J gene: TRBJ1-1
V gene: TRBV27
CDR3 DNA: TGTGCCAGCAGTTCAACTTTGGGGAGGTTGAACACTGAAGCTTTCTTT
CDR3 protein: CASSSTLGRLNTEAFF

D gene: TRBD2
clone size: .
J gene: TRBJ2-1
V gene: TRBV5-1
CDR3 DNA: TGCGCCAGCAGCTCCTCCACTAGCGGCCCCGAGCGTGAGCAGTTCTTC
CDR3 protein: CASSSSTSGPEREQFF

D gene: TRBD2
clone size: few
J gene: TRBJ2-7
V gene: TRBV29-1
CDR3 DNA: TGCAGCGTTCGGCGGGGGGGCTACGAGCAGTACTTC
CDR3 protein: CSVRRGGYEQYF

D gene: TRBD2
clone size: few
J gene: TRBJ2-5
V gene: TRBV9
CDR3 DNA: TGTGCCAGCAGCGTGAGCGGGAGGGCCCAAGAGACCCAGTACTTC
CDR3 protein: CASSVSGRAQETQYF